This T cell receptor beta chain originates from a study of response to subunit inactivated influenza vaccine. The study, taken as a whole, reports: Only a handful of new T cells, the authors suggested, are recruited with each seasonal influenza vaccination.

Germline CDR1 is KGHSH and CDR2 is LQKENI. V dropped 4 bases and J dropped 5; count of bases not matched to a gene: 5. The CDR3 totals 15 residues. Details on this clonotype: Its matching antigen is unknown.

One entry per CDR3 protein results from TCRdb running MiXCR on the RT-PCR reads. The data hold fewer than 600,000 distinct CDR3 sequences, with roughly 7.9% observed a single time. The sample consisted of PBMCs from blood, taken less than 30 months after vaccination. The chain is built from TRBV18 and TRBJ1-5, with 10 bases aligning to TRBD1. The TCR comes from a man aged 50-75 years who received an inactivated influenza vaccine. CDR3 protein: CASSLSGTGDQPQHF. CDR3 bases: TGTGCCAGCTCACTTTCCGGGACAGGGGATCAGCCCCAGCATTTT. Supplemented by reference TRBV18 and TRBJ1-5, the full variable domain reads NAGVMQNPRHLVRRRGQEARLRCSPMKGHSHVYWYRQLPEEGLKFMVYLQKENIIDESGMPKERFSAEFPKEGPSILRIQQVVRGDSAAYFCASSLSGTGDQPQHFGDGTRLSIL.